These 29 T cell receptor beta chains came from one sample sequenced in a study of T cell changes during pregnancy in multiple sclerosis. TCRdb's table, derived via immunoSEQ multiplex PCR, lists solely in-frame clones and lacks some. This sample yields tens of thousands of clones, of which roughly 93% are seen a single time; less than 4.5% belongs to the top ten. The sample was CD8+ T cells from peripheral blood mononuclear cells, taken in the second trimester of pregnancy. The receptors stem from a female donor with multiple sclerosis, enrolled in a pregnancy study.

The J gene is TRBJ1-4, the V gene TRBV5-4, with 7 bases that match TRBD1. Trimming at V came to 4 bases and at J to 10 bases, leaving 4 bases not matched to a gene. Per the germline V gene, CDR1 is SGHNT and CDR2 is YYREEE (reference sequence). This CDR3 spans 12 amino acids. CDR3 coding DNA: TGTGCCAGCAGCCCCCCAGGGGGAAAACTGTTTTTT. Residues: CASSPPGGKLFF.

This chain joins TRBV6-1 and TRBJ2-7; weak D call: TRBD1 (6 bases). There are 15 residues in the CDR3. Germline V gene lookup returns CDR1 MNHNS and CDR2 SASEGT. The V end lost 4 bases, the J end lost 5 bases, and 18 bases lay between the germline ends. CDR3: CASSVSNRVGHEQYF. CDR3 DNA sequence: TGTGCCAGCAGTGTATCGAACAGGGTGGGCCACGAGCAGTACTTC.

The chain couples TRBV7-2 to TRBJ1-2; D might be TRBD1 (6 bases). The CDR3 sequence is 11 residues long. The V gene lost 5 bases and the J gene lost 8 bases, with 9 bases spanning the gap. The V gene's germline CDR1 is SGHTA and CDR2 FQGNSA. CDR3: CASSRQEGYTF. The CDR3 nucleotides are TGTGCCAGCAGCCGACAGGAAGGCTACACCTTC.

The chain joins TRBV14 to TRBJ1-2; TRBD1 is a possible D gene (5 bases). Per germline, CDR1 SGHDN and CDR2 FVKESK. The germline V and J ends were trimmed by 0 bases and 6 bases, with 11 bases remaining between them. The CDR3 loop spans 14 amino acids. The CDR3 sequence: CASSQEGGVDGYTF. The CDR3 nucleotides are TGTGCCAGCAGCCAAGAGGGGGGAGTGGATGGCTACACCTTC.

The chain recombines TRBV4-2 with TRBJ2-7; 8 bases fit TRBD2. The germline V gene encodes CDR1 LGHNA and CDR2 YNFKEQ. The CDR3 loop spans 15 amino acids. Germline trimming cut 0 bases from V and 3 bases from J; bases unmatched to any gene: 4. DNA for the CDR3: TGTGCCAGCAGCCAAGAGGATAGCGGGGTCTACGAGCAGTACTTC. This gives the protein CASSQEDSGVYEQYF.

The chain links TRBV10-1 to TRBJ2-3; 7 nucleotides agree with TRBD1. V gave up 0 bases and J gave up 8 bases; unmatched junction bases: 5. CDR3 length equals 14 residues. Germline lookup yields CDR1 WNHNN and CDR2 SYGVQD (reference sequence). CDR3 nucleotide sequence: TGCGCCAGCAGTGAGTCGGGGACAGCTAGTACGCAGTATTTT. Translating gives CASSESGTASTQYF.

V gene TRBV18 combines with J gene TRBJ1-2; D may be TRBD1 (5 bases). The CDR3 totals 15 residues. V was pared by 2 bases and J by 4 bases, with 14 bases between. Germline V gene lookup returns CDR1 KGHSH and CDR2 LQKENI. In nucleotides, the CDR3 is TGTGCCAGCTCACCAGACACCGGGGGAATCTATGGCTACACCTTC. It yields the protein CASSPDTGGIYGYTF.

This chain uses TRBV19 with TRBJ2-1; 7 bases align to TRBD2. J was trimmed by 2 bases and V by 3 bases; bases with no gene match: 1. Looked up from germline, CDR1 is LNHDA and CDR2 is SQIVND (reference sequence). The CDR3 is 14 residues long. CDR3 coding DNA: TGTGCCAGTAGTATCGGACTAGCCTACAATGAGCAGTTCTTC. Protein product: CASSIGLAYNEQFF. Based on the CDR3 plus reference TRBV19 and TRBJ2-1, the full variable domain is DGGITQSPKYLFRKEGQNVTLSCEQNLNHDAMYWYRQDPGQGLRLIYYSQIVNDFQKGDIAEGYSVSREKKESFPLTVTSAQKNPTAFYLCASSIGLAYNEQFFGPGTRLTVL.

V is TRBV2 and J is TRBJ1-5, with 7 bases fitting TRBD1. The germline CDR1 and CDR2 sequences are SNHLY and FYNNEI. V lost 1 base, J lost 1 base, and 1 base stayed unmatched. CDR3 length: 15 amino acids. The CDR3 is CASSEETGSNQPQHF. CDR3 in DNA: TGTGCCAGCAGTGAAGAGACAGGGAGCAATCAGCCCCAGCATTTT.

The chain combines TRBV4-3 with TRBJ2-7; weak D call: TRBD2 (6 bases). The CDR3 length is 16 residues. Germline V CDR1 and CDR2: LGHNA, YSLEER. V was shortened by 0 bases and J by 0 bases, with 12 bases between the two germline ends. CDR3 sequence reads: CASSQDRGISSYEQYF. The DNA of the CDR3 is TGCGCCAGCAGCCAAGATCGGGGGATATCCTCCTACGAGCAGTACTTC.

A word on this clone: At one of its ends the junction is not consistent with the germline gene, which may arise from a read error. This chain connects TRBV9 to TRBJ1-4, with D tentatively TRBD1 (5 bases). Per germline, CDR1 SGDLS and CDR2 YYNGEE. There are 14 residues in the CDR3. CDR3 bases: TGTGCCAGCAGCGTAGCGGGGGTCCGGGAAAAGCTGTTTTTT. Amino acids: CASSVAGVREKLFF. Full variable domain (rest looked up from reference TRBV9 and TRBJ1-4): DSGVTQTPKHLITATGQRVTLRCSPRSGDLSVYWYQQSLDQGLQFLIQYYNGEERAKGNILERFSAQQFPDLHSELNLSSLELGDSALYFCASSVAGVREKLFFGSGTQLSVL.

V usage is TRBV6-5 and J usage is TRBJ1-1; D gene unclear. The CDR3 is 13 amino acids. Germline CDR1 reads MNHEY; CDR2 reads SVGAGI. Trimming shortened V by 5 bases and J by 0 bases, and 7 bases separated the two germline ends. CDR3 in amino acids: CASSPQLNTEAFF. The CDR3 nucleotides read TGTGCCAGCAGTCCACAGCTGAACACTGAAGCTTTCTTT.

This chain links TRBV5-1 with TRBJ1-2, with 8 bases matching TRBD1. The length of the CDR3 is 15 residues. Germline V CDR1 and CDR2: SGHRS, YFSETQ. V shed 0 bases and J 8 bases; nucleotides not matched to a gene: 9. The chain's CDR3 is CASSLAQDRVGGYTF. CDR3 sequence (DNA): TGCGCCAGCAGCTTGGCCCAGGACAGGGTGGGCGGCTACACCTTC.

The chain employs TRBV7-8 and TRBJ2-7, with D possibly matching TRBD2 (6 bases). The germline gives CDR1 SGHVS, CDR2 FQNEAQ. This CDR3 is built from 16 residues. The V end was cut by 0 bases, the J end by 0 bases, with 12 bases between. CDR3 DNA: TGTGCCAGCAGCTTAGCGGGAGGACGGACCTCCTACGAGCAGTACTTC. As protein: CASSLAGGRTSYEQYF.

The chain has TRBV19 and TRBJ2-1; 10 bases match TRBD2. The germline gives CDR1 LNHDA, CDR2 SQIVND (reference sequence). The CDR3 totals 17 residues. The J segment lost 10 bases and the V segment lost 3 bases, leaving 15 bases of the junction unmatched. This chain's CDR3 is CASSIFSGRLYLKEQFF. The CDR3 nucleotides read TGTGCCAGTAGTATTTTTAGCGGGAGGCTCTATCTAAAAGAGCAGTTCTTC.

For the CDR3, the DNA is TGCGCCAGCATACGGGGAGGTGCAGGGTTCAATCAGCCCCAGCATTTT. It encodes CASIRGGAGFNQPQHF. The chain has TRBV10-1 and TRBJ1-5, with TRBD1 as a possible D gene (5 bases). The germline gives CDR1 WNHNN, CDR2 SYGVQD (reference sequence). The CDR3 is 16 amino acids. The germline V and J ends were trimmed by 7 bases and 3 bases, with 19 bases remaining between them.

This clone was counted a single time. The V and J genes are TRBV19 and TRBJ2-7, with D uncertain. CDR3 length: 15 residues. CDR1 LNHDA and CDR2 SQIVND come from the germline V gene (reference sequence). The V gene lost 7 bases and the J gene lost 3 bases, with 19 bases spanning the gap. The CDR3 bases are TGTGCCAGTACCACCTGGGCAGTAAGAATCTACGAGCAGTACTTC. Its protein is CASTTWAVRIYEQYF.

As DNA, the CDR3 is TGTGCCAGCAGCTTAGTACTTACCGGGGAGCTGTTTTTT. This gives the protein CASSLVLTGELFF. The chain has TRBV7-8 and TRBJ2-2; D gene unclear. The CDR3 covers 13 residues. The V end lost 1 base, the J end lost 5 bases, and 5 bases lay between the germline ends. Germline V gene lookup returns CDR1 SGHVS and CDR2 FQNEAQ. Full variable domain (missing parts from reference TRBV7-8 and TRBJ2-2): GAGVSQSPRYKVAKRGQDVALRCDPISGHVSLFWYQQALGQGPEFLTYFQNEAQLDKSGLPSDRFFAERPEGSVSTLKIQRTQQEDSAVYLCASSLVLTGELFFGEGSRLTVL.

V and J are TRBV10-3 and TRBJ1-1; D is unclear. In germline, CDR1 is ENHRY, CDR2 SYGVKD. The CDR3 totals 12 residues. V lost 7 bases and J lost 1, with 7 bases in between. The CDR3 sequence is CAIKTENTEAFF. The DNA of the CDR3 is TGTGCCATCAAAACAGAGAACACTGAAGCTTTCTTT.

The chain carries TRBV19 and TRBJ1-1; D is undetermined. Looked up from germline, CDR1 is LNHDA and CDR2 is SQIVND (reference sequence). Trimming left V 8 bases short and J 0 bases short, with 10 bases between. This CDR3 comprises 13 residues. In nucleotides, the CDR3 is TGTGCCAGTGTGCGGGAAATGAACACTGAAGCTTTCTTT. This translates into CASVREMNTEAFF.

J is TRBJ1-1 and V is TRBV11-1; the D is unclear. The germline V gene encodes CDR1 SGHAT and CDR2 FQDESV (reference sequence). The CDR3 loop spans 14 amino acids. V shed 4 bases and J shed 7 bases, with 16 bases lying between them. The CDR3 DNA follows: TGTGCCAGCAGCTCAACCCAGGATCTCTATGAAGCTTTCTTT. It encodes CASSSTQDLYEAFF.

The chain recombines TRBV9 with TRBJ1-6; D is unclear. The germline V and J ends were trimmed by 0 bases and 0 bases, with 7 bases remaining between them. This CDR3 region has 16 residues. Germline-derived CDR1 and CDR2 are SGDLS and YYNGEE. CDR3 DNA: TGTGCCAGCAGCGTAGGGCAGAACTCCTATAATTCACCCCTCCACTTT. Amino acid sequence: CASSVGQNSYNSPLHF.

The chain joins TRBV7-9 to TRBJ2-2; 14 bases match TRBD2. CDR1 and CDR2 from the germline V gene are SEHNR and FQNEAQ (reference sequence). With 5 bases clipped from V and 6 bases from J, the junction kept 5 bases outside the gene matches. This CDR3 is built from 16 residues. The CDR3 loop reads CASSHWTSGRSGELFF. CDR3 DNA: TGTGCCAGCAGCCATTGGACTAGCGGGAGGTCCGGGGAGCTGTTTTTT. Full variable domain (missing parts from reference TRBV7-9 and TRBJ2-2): DTGVSQNPRHKITKRGQNVTFRCDPISEHNRLYWYRQTLGQGPEFLTYFQNEAQLEKSRLLSDRFSAERPKGSFSTLEIQRTEQGDSAMYLCASSHWTSGRSGELFFGEGSRLTVL.

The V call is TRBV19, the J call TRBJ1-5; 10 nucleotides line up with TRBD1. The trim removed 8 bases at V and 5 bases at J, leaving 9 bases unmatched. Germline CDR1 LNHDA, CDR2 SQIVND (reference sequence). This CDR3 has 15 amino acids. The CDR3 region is CASLGDRGGDQPQHF. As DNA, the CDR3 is TGTGCCAGTTTGGGGGACAGGGGAGGCGATCAGCCCCAGCATTTT.

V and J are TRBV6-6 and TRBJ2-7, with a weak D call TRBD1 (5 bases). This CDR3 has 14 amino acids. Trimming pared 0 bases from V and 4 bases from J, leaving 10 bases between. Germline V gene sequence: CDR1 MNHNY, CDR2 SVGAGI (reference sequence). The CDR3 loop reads CASSYSPTGYEQYF. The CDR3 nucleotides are TGTGCCAGCAGTTACTCACCAACAGGTTACGAGCAGTACTTC.

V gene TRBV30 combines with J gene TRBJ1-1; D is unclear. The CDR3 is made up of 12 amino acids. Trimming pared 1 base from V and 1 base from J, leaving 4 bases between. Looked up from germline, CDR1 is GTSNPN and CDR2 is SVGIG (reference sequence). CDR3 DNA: TGTGCCTGGAGTGCCTCGAACACTGAAGCTTTCTTT. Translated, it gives CAWSASNTEAFF.

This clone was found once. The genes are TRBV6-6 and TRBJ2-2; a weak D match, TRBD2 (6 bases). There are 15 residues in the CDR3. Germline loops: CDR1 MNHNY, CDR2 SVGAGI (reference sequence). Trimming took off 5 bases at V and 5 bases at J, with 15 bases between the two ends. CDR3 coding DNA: TGTGCCAGCAGTCCCCGACTAGAGTGGACCGGGGAGCTGTTTTTT. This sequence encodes CASSPRLEWTGELFF.

Written as DNA, the CDR3 is TGTGCCAGCCGCGCCGAGGGCAGTACCCAAGAGACCCAGTACTTC. Translation gives CASRAEGSTQETQYF. The gene calls are TRBV28 and TRBJ2-5, with D possibly being TRBD2 (5 bases). Germline V lookup: CDR1 MDHEN, CDR2 SYDVKM. This CDR3 is 15 amino acids long. Deletions cut 8 bases from V and 1 base from J, with 17 bases between.

In DNA, the CDR3 is TGTGCCAGTAGTATCCGGGACAGGGCCTACAATGAGCAGTTCTTC. Its translation: CASSIRDRAYNEQFF. The J gene is TRBJ2-1, the V gene TRBV19, with TRBD1 matching 9 bases. Germline values: CDR1 LNHDA, CDR2 SQIVND (reference sequence). The CDR3 runs 15 residues. Trimming cost V 3 bases and J 2 bases; bases outside gene matches: 2.